Detailed here is one T cell receptor beta chain. The data derive from a study of blood T cells in healthy people across ages. Peripheral blood, ten milliliters per donor, was collected. PBMCs numbering at least 6 million were isolated per sample. Extractions gave at least 5 micrograms of total RNA per sample. Germline V gives CDR1 DFQATT, CDR2 SNEGSKA (reference sequence). This CDR3 contains 14 residues. Primers used in a second PCR of about 6 to 11 cycles were a sample-barcoded 5' primer and a J-beta primer mix. TCRdb redid the calling of the 5' RACE reads with MiXCR, one entry per CDR3 protein. In the table there are about 1,500,000 distinct CDR3 sequences, approximately 30% of which are singletons.

V gene TRBV20-1 combines with J gene TRBJ2-7; the match to TRBD2 covers 9 bases. The closer fit of TRBJ2-5 to the DNA end suggests the J call may be wrong. This receptor was obtained from a woman younger than 45 in good health. The sequencing sample was made of blood. CDR3 region: CSATLSGSKGTQYF. Here the CDR3 DNA reads TGCAGTGCTACCCTTAGCGGGAGTAAAGGGACCCAGTACTTC.